These 21 T cell receptor beta chains share one sample of origin, sequenced in a study of cytomegalovirus exposure and HLA in healthy donors. PCR was performed using 60 Vbeta and 13 Jbeta primers. Sequencing used immunoSEQ multiplex PCR; TCRdb keeps in-frame clones, though not all of them. Of about 120,000 clones listed, around 74% are singletons. Sequencing input: PBMCs. These receptors came from a man in his sixties in good health and CMV-seropositive.

J is TRBJ1-1 and V is TRBV5-4, with D possibly TRBD1 on 5 matching bases. CDR3 length equals 14 residues. The V end lost 4 bases, the J end lost 0 bases, and 10 bases lay between the germline ends. Germline-derived CDR1 and CDR2 are SGHNT and YYREEE (reference sequence). DNA of the CDR3: TGTGCCAGCAGCAGCGGGGCGATGAACACTGAAGCTTTCTTT. Translating gives CASSSGAMNTEAFF.

This clone was counted once. Other DNA sequences within the sample encode an identical CDR3. This chain links TRBV6-1 with TRBJ1-6, with a possible D match to TRBD1 (5 bases). Germline-derived CDR1 and CDR2 are MNHNS and SASEGT. The CDR3 contains 12 residues. V gave up 2 bases and J gave up 10 bases, with 6 bases separating them. For the CDR3, the DNA is TGTGCCAGCAGTGAACCAGGGTCACCCCTCCACTTT. Translating it yields CASSEPGSPLHF.

The chain has TRBV7-9 and TRBJ2-7; D is uncertain. Trimming removed 2 bases from V and 2 bases from J, with 13 bases in between. Germline lookup yields CDR1 SEHNR and CDR2 FQNEAQ (reference sequence). The CDR3 runs to 15 residues. The CDR3 coding sequence is TGTGCCAGCAGCTTAAGGTGGGTTGAGGCCTACGAGCAGTACTTC. Amino acid sequence: CASSLRWVEAYEQYF. Variable domain in full (rest from reference TRBV7-9 and TRBJ2-7): DTGVSQNPRHKITKRGQNVTFRCDPISEHNRLYWYRQTLGQGPEFLTYFQNEAQLEKSRLLSDRFSAERPKGSFSTLEIQRTEQGDSAMYLCASSLRWVEAYEQYFGPGTRLTVT.

V gene TRBV2 combines with J gene TRBJ2-5; perhaps TRBD1 as D (6 bases). Trimming removed 7 bases at V and 7 bases at J, with 22 bases between. The CDR3 spans 15 residues. In germline, CDR1 is SNHLY, CDR2 FYNNEI. CDR3 residues: CASTATDWARGTQYF. CDR3 DNA: TGTGCCAGCACTGCTACGGACTGGGCCAGGGGGACCCAGTACTTC.

This clone was observed a handful of times. The chain has TRBV4-1 and TRBJ2-7, with TRBD2 matching 7 bases. Germline values: CDR1 MGHRA, CDR2 YSYEKL. The CDR3 totals 15 residues. The ends lost 8 bases at V and 6 bases at J; junction bases unmatched: 16. The CDR3 protein is CASLPNPGGSTEQYF. CDR3 sequence (DNA): TGCGCCAGCCTCCCCAACCCGGGCGGGAGCACCGAGCAGTACTTC.

CDR3 in DNA: TGCGCCAGCTGCTACAGGGGAACCCTCCAAGAGACCCAGTACTTC. It encodes CASCYRGTLQETQYF. The chain is built from TRBV5-1 and TRBJ2-5; 7 nucleotides match TRBD1. Germline V gene lookup returns CDR1 SGHRS and CDR2 YFSETQ. The CDR3 sequence is 15 residues long. Trimming removed 7 bases from V and 1 base from J; junction bases left unmatched: 10.

The chain links TRBV10-3 to TRBJ2-1, with 9 bases that match TRBD2. The CDR3 has 14 amino acids. The germline gives CDR1 ENHRY, CDR2 SYGVKD. Trimming at V came to 7 bases and at J to 8 bases, leaving 9 bases not matched to a gene. CDR3 bases: TGTGCCATCAACGGCGGGAGGGCCCCGGATGAGCAGTTCTTC. It translates to CAINGGRAPDEQFF.

The J gene is TRBJ1-1, the V gene TRBV12-5; maybe TRBD1 (5 bases). Between the trimmed V and J ends, which lost 9 bases and 5 bases, there was a span of 22 bases. This CDR3 has 15 residues. Germline assignment: CDR1 LGHNT and CDR2 FRNRAP. The CDR3 reads CASTRGGSGGTEAFF. In DNA form, the CDR3 reads TGTGCTAGCACAAGGGGCGGTTCCGGGGGGACTGAAGCTTTCTTT.

The gene calls are TRBV6-5 and TRBJ2-3; D might be TRBD2 (6 bases). The germline gives CDR1 MNHEY, CDR2 SVGAGI. Trimming took off 8 bases at V and 1 base at J, with 7 bases between the two ends. CDR3 length equals 12 residues. CDR3 protein: CASGTRTDTQYF. The CDR3 coding sequence is TGTGCCAGCGGGACTCGCACAGATACGCAGTATTTT.

The chain recombines TRBV5-1 with TRBJ2-1, with D perhaps matching TRBD2 (5 bases). There are 16 residues in the CDR3. Trimming took 1 base from V and 6 from J, leaving 17 bases between them. Germline CDR1 reads SGHRS; CDR2 reads YFSETQ. The CDR3 nucleotides read TGCGCCAGCAGCTTGTTTGGTCGGGGTAGCCGCAATGAGCAGTTCTTC. Protein product: CASSLFGRGSRNEQFF.

The V gene is TRBV5-1, the J gene TRBJ2-2; 9 bases are a match to TRBD2. Germline V gene sequence: CDR1 SGHRS, CDR2 YFSETQ. This CDR3 comprises 15 residues. V shed 0 bases and J 8 bases; nucleotides not matched to a gene: 5. Here the CDR3 DNA reads TGCGCCAGCAGCTTGGGTAGCGGGAGTGCGGGGGAGCTGTTTTTT. Amino acids: CASSLGSGSAGELFF.

The table lists this clone with a few counts. J is TRBJ1-2 and V is TRBV9, with 7 positions matching TRBD1. The CDR3 has 15 amino acids. With V trimmed by 4 bases and J by 3 bases, 9 bases remained unmatched. The germline V gene has CDR1 SGDLS and CDR2 YYNGEE. The CDR3 DNA is TGTGCCAGCAGCCCCCGGGACAGTAAAGACTATGGCTACACCTTC. Encoded protein: CASSPRDSKDYGYTF.

Of note for this clone: A read error may account for a junction end that differs from germline. The CDR3 DNA sequence: TGTGTCAGCAGCCTGGGGAGCGGGGGGGCCGATGAGCAGTTCTTC. As protein: CVSSLGSGGADEQFF. This rearrangement joins TRBV2 to TRBJ2-1; 10 bases are a match to TRBD2. The CDR3 sequence is 15 residues long. CDR1 is SNHLY, CDR2 FYNNEI, per germline.

This chain links TRBV6-5 with TRBJ2-1, with 9 bases aligning to TRBD2. J gave up 4 bases and V 5 bases, and 6 bases lay outside the gene matches. Germline lookup yields CDR1 MNHEY and CDR2 SVGAGI. The CDR3 sequence is 15 residues long. CDR3 amino acids: CASSLLREGYNEQFF. The CDR3 region has the DNA TGTGCCAGCAGTCTTCTGCGGGAGGGTTACAATGAGCAGTTCTTC.

The genes are TRBV28 and TRBJ2-4, with a weak D call TRBD2 (7 bases). The germline V gene encodes CDR1 MDHEN and CDR2 SYDVKM. This CDR3 is 15 amino acids long. The V end was cut by 3 bases, the J end by 1 base, with 10 bases between. The CDR3 DNA is TGTGCCAGCAGTTTTAGGGGGGGCGCCAAAAACATTCAGTACTTC. This translates into CASSFRGGAKNIQYF.

V and J are TRBV2 and TRBJ1-2; D gene unclear. The CDR3 is 11 amino acids. Germline loops: CDR1 SNHLY, CDR2 FYNNEI. Trimming took off 7 bases at V and 7 bases at J, with 10 bases between the two ends. The CDR3 region has the DNA TGTGCCAGCACACGGGGAGCTGGCTACACCTTC. Translating gives CASTRGAGYTF.

The V gene is TRBV15, the J gene TRBJ1-4; 7 nucleotides align to TRBD1. The CDR3 spans 16 residues. From germline, CDR1 is LNHNV and CDR2 YYDKDF (reference sequence). The J segment lost 0 bases and the V segment lost 5 bases, leaving 6 bases of the junction unmatched. CDR3 in amino acids: CATSRGTAATNEKLFF. The DNA for the CDR3 is TGTGCCACCAGCCGCGGGACAGCTGCAACTAATGAAAAACTGTTTTTT.

This chain joins TRBV5-1 and TRBJ1-2; TRBD1 matches 9 bases. With V trimmed by 6 bases and J by 6 bases, 9 bases remained unmatched. This CDR3 has 14 residues. Germline V gene lookup returns CDR1 SGHRS and CDR2 YFSETQ. CDR3 in DNA: TGCGCCAGCAAATTTGTGGGGACAGGGCATGGCTACACCTTC. Protein sequence: CASKFVGTGHGYTF. The whole variable domain, filled in from reference TRBV5-1 and TRBJ1-2, reads KAGVTQTPRYLIKTRGQQVTLSCSPISGHRSVSWYQQTPGQGLQFLFEYFSETQRNKGNFPGRFSGRQFSNSRSEMNVSTLELGDSALYLCASKFVGTGHGYTFGSGTRLTVV.

This clone was seen more than once but under ten times. CDR3 DNA sequence: TGTGCCTGGAGTGTGAGAGGGGGAAACACCATATATTTT. This encodes CAWSVRGGNTIYF. The rearrangement links TRBV30 to TRBJ1-3, with D hard to call. CDR1 is GTSNPN, CDR2 SVGIG, per germline (reference sequence). V lost 0 bases, J lost 4 bases, and 7 bases lay in between. The CDR3 contains 13 residues.

The rearrangement joins TRBV7-2 to TRBJ2-1; 8 positions match TRBD2. The CDR3 is 16 residues long. Per germline, CDR1 SGHTA and CDR2 FQGNSA. With V trimmed by 0 bases and J by 7 bases, 8 bases remained unmatched. CDR3 nucleotides: TGTGCCAGCAGCTTAGCACCAGCGGGAGTCTTTAATGAGCAGTTCTTC. This codes for CASSLAPAGVFNEQFF.

CDR3 nucleotide sequence: TGTGCCAGCTCACCGTATAGCAATCAGCCCCAGCATTTT. As protein: CASSPYSNQPQHF. The chain recombines TRBV18 with TRBJ1-5; D not resolved. Germline CDR1 reads KGHSH; CDR2 reads LQKENI. CDR3 length equals 13 residues. Trimming took off 3 bases at V and 0 bases at J, with 3 bases between the two ends. The full variable domain, in which reference TRBV18 and TRBJ1-5 provide the parts outside the CDR3, is NAGVMQNPRHLVRRRGQEARLRCSPMKGHSHVYWYRQLPEEGLKFMVYLQKENIIDESGMPKERFSAEFPKEGPSILRIQQVVRGDSAAYFCASSPYSNQPQHFGDGTRLSIL.